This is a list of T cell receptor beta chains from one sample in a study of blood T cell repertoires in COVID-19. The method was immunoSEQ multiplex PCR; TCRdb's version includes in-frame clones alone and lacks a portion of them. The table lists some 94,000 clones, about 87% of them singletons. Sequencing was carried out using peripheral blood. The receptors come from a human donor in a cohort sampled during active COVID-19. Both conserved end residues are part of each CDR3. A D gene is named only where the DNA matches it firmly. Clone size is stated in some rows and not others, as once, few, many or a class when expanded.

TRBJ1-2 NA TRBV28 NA CASSRGHPSSYGYTF TGTGCCAGCAGCCGTGGACATCCCTCTAGCTATGGCTACACCTTC
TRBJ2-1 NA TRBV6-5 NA CASLQGGPEDFRQFF TGTGCCAGTCTCCAGGGTGGACCTGAAGATTTTCGGCAGTTCTTC
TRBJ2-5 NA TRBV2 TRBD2 CASSGTSGGTQETQYF TGTGCCAGCAGCGGAACTAGCGGGGGGACCCAAGAGACCCAGTACTTC
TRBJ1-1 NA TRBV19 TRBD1 CASRRGLSNSEAFF TGTGCCAGTAGGAGGGGGCTCTCCAACAGTGAAGCTTTCTTT
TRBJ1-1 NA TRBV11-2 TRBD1 CASSLRAEGALSTEAFF TGTGCCAGCAGCTTAAGGGCGGAGGGGGCGCTGAGCACTGAAGCTTTCTTT
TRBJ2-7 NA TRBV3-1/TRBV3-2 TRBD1 CASSPLRLRGQRISEQYF TGTGCCAGCAGCCCCTTACGCTTAAGGGGGCAAAGGATCTCCGAGCAGTACTTC
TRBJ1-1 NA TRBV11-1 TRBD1 CASSLEGQVITEAFF TGTGCCAGCAGCTTAGAGGGACAGGTTATCACTGAAGCTTTCTTT
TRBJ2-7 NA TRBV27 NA CASSYQAGTRDSYEQYF TGTGCCAGCAGTTATCAAGCCGGGACACGGGACTCCTACGAGCAGTACTTC
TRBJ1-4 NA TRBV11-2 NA CASSWRPNEKLFF TGTGCCAGCAGCTGGCGGCCTAATGAAAAACTGTTTTTT
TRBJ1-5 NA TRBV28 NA CASRSGFYNNQPQHF TGTGCCAGCAGGTCAGGGTTTTATAACAATCAGCCCCAGCATTTT
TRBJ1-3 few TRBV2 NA CASSVYGGAGNTIYF TGTGCCAGCAGTGTATATGGGGGGGCTGGAAACACCATATATTTT
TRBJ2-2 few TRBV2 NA CASSESGQSSTGELFF TGTGCCAGCAGTGAATCGGGACAATCGAGCACCGGGGAGCTGTTTTTT
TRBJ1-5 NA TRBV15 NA CATSRDIQPQHF TGTGCCACCAGCAGAGATATTCAGCCCCAGCATTTT
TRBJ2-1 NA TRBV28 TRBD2 CASTLWGERGYNEQFF TGTGCCAGCACCTTATGGGGGGAGCGGGGATACAATGAGCAGTTCTTC
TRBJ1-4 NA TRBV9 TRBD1 CASNLQGGDEKLFF TGTGCCAGCAACCTACAGGGGGGCGATGAAAAACTGTTTTTT
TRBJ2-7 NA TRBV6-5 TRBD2 CASSRLAGVPEQYF TGTGCCAGCAGTCGACTAGCGGGAGTTCCCGAGCAGTACTTC
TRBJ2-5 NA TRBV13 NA CASSLSTEVPQETQYF TGTGCCAGCAGCTTATCTACGGAGGTTCCCCAAGAGACCCAGTACTTC
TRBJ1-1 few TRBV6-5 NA CASRRGAGVNTEAFF TGTGCCAGCAGGCGAGGGGCGGGGGTGAACACTGAAGCTTTCTTT
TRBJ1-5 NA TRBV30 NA CAWSDGPTGGNQPQHF TGTGCCTGGAGTGACGGCCCGACAGGTGGAAATCAGCCCCAGCATTTT
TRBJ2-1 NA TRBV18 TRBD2 CASSPIPGSGRVGEQFF TGTGCCAGCTCACCGATTCCCGGGAGCGGGAGGGTCGGTGAGCAGTTCTTC
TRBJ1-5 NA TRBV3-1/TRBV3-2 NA CASSPEGYSNQPQHF TGTGCCAGCAGCCCCGAGGGTTATAGCAATCAGCCCCAGCATTTT
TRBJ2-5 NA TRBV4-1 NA CASSQGPGVLGETQYF TGCGCCAGCAGCCAAGGCCCCGGGGTGCTGGGGGAGACCCAGTACTTC
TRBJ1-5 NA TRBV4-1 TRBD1 CASSQGGTGVQPQHF TGCGCCAGCAGCCAAGGGGGGACAGGGGTTCAGCCCCAGCATTTT
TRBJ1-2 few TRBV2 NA CASVTPGGYGYTF TGTGCCAGCGTGACACCGGGGGGGTATGGCTACACCTTC
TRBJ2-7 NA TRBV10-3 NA CAISQGSYEQYF TGTGCCATCAGCCAGGGATCCTACGAGCAGTACTTC
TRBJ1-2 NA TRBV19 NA CASRDTLYGYTF TGTGCCAGTAGGGACACACTCTATGGCTACACCTTC
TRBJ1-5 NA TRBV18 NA CASSPLPGNQPQHF TGTGCCAGCTCACCACTCCCCGGCAATCAGCCCCAGCATTTT
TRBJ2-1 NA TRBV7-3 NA CASSSSRYNEQFF TGTGCCAGCAGCTCGTCGCGTTACAATGAGCAGTTCTTC
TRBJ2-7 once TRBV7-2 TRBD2 CASSLTRGRYEQYF TGTGCCAGCAGCTTAACGCGGGGGAGGTACGAGCAGTACTTC
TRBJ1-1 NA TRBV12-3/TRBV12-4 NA CASTPSGTEAFF TGTGCCAGCACCCCCAGTGGCACTGAAGCTTTCTTT
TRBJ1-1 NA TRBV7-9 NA CASLKEANTEAFF TGTGCCAGCCTCAAGGAGGCGAACACTGAAGCTTTCTTT
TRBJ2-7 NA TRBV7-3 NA CASSLIAGHSGEQYF TGTGCCAGCAGCTTAATAGCAGGGCATTCGGGCGAGCAGTACTTC
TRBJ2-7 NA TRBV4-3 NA CASSQVVSDSYEQYF TGCGCCAGCAGCCAAGTGGTTAGCGATTCCTACGAGCAGTACTTC
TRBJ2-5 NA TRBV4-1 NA CASSQVLTGIQETQYF TGCGCCAGCAGCCAAGTTCTGACAGGAATCCAAGAGACCCAGTACTTC
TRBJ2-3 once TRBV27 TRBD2 CASSPLAGGSRGFSTDTQYF TGTGCCAGCAGCCCACTAGCGGGAGGCTCTAGGGGGTTTAGCACAGATACGCAGTATTTT
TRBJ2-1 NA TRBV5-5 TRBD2 CASSLGPGTSPQFF TGTGCCAGCAGCTTGGGGCCGGGGACTAGCCCACAGTTCTTC
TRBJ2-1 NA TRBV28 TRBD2 CASNKRDYYNEQFF TGTGCCAGCAATAAGAGGGACTACTACAATGAGCAGTTCTTC
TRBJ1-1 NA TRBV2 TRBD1 CASRSTGGGEAFF TGTGCCAGCAGGTCGACAGGGGGCGGTGAAGCTTTCTTT
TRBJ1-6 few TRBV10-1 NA CASSVGSSPLHF TGCGCCAGCAGTGTGGGGAGTTCACCCCTCCACTTT
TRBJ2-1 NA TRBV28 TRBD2 CASSPRGGPREQFF TGTGCCAGCAGCCCCCGGGGGGGGCCTAGGGAGCAGTTCTTC
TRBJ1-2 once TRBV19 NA CASTRGGIGYGYTF TGTGCCAGCACGAGGGGGGGTATAGGCTATGGCTACACCTTC
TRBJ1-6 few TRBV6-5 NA CASSYGWNRQNSPLHF TGTGCCAGCAGTTACGGGTGGAACAGACAGAATTCACCCCTCCACTTT
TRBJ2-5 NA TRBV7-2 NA CASTPRGDTQYF TGTGCCAGCACCCCCCGCGGGGATACCCAGTACTTC
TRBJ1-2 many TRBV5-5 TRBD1 CASRYRDREFDGYTF TGTGCCAGCAGGTACCGGGACAGGGAGTTTGATGGCTACACCTTC
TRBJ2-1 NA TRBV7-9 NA CASSTSSYNEQFF TGTGCCAGCAGCACGAGCTCCTACAATGAGCAGTTCTTC
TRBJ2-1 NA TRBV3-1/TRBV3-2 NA CASSLPRGVYNEQFF TGTGCCAGCAGCCTCCCCAGGGGGGTTTACAATGAGCAGTTCTTC
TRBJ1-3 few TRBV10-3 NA CASREGRNSGNTIYF TGTGCCTCCAGGGAGGGACGGAACTCTGGAAACACCATATATTTT
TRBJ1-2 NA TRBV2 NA CASSGGLSTYGYTF TGTGCCAGCAGTGGTGGACTGTCGACCTATGGCTACACCTTC
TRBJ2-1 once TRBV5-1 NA CASSLVPSLDEQFF TGCGCCAGCAGCTTGGTCCCCAGTCTGGATGAGCAGTTCTTC
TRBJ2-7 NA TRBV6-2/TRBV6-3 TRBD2 CASSFVGGGPYEQYF TGTGCCAGCAGTTTCGTTGGCGGGGGGCCCTACGAGCAGTACTTC
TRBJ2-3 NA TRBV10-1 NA CASSEGWEVADTQYF TGCGCCAGCAGTGAGGGGTGGGAGGTGGCAGATACGCAGTATTTT
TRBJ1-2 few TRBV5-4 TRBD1 CASSFAGGANYGYTF TGTGCCAGCAGCTTTGCAGGGGGAGCCAACTATGGCTACACCTTC
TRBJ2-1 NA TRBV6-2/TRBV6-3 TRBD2 CASSRLAGTYNEQFF TGTGCCAGCAGTCGACTAGCGGGGACCTACAATGAGCAGTTCTTC
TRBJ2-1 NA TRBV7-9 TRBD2 CASSPVAGGFNEQFF TGTGCCAGCAGCCCAGTAGCGGGAGGGTTCAATGAGCAGTTCTTC
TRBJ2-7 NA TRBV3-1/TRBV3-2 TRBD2 CASSQATSGGLPYEQYF TGTGCCAGCAGCCAAGCGACTAGCGGGGGGCTCCCCTACGAGCAGTACTTC
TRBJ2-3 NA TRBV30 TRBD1 CAWTGTGVGTDTQYF TGTGCCTGGACAGGAACAGGGGTCGGCACAGATACGCAGTATTTT
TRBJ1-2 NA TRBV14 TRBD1 CASSPQGQPTLGYTF TGTGCCAGCAGCCCCCAGGGACAGCCGACCCTTGGCTACACCTTC
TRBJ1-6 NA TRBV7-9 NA CASTIGPAVNSPLHF TGTGCCAGCACCATTGGTCCCGCGGTTAATTCACCCCTCCACTTT
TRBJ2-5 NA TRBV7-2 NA CASSQLGRTGTQYF TGTGCCAGCAGCCAACTAGGGCGGACGGGGACCCAGTACTTC
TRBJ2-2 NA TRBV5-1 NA CASNPSQPNTGELFF TGCGCCAGCAACCCCTCACAACCGAACACCGGGGAGCTGTTTTTT